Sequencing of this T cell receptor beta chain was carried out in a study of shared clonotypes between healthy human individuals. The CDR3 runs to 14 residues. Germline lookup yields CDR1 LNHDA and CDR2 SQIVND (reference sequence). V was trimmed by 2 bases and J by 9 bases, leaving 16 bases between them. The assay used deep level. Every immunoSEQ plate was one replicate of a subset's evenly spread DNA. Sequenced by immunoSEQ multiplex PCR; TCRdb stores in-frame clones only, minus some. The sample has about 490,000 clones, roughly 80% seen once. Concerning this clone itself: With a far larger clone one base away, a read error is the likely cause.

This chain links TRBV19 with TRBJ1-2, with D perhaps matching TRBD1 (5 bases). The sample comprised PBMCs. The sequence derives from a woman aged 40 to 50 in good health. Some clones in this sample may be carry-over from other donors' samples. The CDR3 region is CASSITGQSGSYTF. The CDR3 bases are TGTGCCAGTAGTATAACCGGACAATCGGGAAGCTACACCTTC.